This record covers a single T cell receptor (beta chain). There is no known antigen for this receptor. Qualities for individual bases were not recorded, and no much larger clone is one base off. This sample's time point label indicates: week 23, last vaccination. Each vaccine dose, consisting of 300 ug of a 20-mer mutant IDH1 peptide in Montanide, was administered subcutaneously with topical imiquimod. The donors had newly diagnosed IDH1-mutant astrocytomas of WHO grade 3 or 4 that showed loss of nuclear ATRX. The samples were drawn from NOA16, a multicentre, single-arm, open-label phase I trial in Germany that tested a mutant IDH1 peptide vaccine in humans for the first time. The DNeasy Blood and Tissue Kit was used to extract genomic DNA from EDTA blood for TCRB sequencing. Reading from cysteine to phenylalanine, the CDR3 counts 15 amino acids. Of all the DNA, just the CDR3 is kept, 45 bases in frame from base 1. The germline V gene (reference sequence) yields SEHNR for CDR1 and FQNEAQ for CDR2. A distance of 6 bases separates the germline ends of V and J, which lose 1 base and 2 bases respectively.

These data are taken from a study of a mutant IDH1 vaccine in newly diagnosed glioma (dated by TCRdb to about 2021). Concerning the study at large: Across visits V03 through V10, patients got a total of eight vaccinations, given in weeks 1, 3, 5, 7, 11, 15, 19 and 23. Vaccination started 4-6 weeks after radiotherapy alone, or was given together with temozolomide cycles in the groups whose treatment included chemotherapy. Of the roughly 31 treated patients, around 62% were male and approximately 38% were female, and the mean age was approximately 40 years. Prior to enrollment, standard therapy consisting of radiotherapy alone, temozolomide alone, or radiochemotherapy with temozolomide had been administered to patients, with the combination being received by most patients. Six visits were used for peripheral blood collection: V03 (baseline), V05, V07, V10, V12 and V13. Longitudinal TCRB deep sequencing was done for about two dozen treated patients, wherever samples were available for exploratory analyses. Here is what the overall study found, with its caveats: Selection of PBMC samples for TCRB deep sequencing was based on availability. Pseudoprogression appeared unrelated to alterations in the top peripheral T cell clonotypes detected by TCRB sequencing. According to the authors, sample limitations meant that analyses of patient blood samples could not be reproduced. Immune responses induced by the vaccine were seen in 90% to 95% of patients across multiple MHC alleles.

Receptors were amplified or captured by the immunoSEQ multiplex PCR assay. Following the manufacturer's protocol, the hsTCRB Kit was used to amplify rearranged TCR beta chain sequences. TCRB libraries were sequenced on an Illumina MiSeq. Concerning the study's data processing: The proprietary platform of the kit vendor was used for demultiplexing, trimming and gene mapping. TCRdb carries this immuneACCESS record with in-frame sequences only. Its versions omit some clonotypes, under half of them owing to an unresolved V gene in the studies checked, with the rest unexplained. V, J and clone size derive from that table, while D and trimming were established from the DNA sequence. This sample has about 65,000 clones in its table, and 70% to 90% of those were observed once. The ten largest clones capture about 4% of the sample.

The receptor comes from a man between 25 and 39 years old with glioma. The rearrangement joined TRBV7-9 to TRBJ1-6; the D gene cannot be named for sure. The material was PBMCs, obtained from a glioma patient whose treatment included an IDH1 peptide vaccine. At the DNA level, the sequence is TGTGCCAGCAGCTTAGGGATCCCCTATAATTCACCCCTCCACTTT. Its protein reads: CASSLGIPYNSPLHF.